This T cell receptor beta chain was documented in a study of T cells in localized non-small cell lung cancer. Whole-study results and caveats: In adjacent lung, a median roughly 53 of the top 100 tumor clones were found. In the blood, greater T cell density corresponded to longer overall survival. It was uninvolved adjacent lung that showed the highest T cell clonality, exceeding tumor. Owing to sequencing of a solitary tumor region, heterogeneity cannot be discounted.

TCRdb keeps only in-frame clones here, not all; method: immunoSEQ multiplex PCR. Here the sample spans approximately 29,000 clones, more than 65% being singletons. Turning to this clone: The antigen is undetermined.

The receptor was derived from a man aged 40 to 75 with stage III lung adenocarcinoma. The sequenced sample was peripheral blood mononuclear cells, obtained before any cancer treatment.

The CDR3 bases are TGTGCCAGTTCTACTAGCGGTAGTACCTACGAGCAGTACTTC. Translation gives CASSTSGSTYEQYF. This chain uses TRBV28 with TRBJ2-7; 8 nucleotides align to TRBD2. The germline gives CDR1 MDHEN, CDR2 SYDVKM. J was trimmed by 2 bases and V by 9 bases; bases with no gene match: 9. There are 14 residues in the CDR3.